These 4 T cell receptor beta chains were all obtained from the same sample, sequenced in a study of T cell repertoires in cytomegalovirus infection (dated by TCRdb to the late 2010s). The listed sequencing device is Illumina HiSeq 1500. TCRdb itself trimmed the public reads at Q25 with fastp, ran MiXCR and retained productive beta chains. Identical CDR3 proteins give one entry, which carries the most common genes and DNA. The sample table holds nearly 550,000 distinct CDR3 sequences, of which 16% were seen once. The top ten clones comprise roughly 25% of the sample. Input material: CD8+ T cells from PBMCs. These receptors all come from a human donor in good health (CMV status not recorded). Some clones in this sample may be carry-over from other donors' samples.

V usage is TRBV27 and J usage is TRBJ1-5, with D tentatively TRBD1 (6 bases). From germline, CDR1 is MNHEY and CDR2 SMNVEV (reference sequence). V lost 6 bases and J 2 bases, leaving 17 bases between the germline ends. This CDR3 region has 16 residues. The CDR3 spells CASSLTGGAGNQPQHF. The DNA for the CDR3 is TGTGCCAGCAGCCTTACTGGGGGCGCAGGCAATCAGCCCCAGCATTTT.

This clonotype was counted ten times or more. The CDR3 DNA is TGTGCCAGCAAATTTCCGACAGGGGGCAAATCACCCCTCCACTTT. Protein sequence: CASKFPTGGKSPLHF. This rearrangement joins TRBV28 to TRBJ1-6, with TRBD1 matching over 10 bases. Germline V gene sequence: CDR1 MDHEN, CDR2 SYDVKM. This CDR3 is 15 amino acids long. The junction had 10 bases not matched to a gene; V was cut back by 7 bases and J by 10 bases.

This clonotype was recorded a few times. The chain recombines TRBV5-1 with TRBJ2-1; maybe TRBD2 (6 bases). CDR3 size: 13 residues. Trimming removed 6 bases at V and 7 bases at J, with 14 bases between. Germline V CDR1 and CDR2: SGHRS, YFSETQ. The CDR3 nucleotides are TGCGCCAGCACTCTAGGAGGGGTTAATGAGCAGTTCTTC. This encodes CASTLGGVNEQFF.

This clonotype turned up a few times. The chain uses TRBV5-1 and TRBJ1-1, with D unresolved. From germline, CDR1 is SGHRS and CDR2 YFSETQ. The V gene lost 4 bases and the J gene lost 1 base, with 11 bases spanning the gap. The CDR3 loop spans 14 amino acids. CDR3 sequence reads: CASSPSVGNTEAFF. In nucleotides, the CDR3 is TGCGCCAGCAGCCCGTCCGTGGGGAACACTGAAGCTTTCTTT.